The table lists the clone carrying this TCR beta chain with many counts. No antigen is known for it. V lost 4 bases and J lost 4; bases outside the gene matches: 5. This CDR3 region has 14 residues. Germline CDR1 SGHTA, CDR2 FQGNSA. This sample was taken from a study of blood T cells in healthy people across ages. Peripheral blood was drawn, ten milliliters per donor. Primed by a sample-barcoded 5' primer and a J-beta primer mix, a second PCR proceeded for about 6 to 11 cycles. One entry per CDR3 protein, called by TCRdb with MiXCR from the 5' RACE reads. This sample has 550,000 to 750,000 distinct CDR3 sequences, with about 21% found just once. Whole-study results and caveats: Per million T cells, the diversity of TCR beta decreased roughly linearly as age advanced. Naive and antigen-experienced cells could not be conclusively compared, given unsorted PBMCs.

The clonotype comes from a man between 65 and 79 years old in good health. This chain uses TRBV7-2 with TRBJ2-7; 9 nucleotides match TRBD2. Sequencing used blood. The CDR3 sequence is CASSSSLAGYEQYF. As DNA, the CDR3 is TGTGCCAGCAGCTCCTCTCTAGCGGGATACGAGCAGTACTTC.